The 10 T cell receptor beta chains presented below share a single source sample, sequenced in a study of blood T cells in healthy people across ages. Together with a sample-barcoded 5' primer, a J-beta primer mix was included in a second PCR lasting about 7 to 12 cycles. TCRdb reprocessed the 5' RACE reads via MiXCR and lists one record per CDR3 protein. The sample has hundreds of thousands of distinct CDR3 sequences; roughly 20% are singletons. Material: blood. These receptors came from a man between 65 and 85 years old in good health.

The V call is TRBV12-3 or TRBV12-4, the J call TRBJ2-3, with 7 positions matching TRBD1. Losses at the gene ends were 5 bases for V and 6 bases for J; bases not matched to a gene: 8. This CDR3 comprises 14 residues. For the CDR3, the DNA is TGTGCCAGCAGTCCGGGACAGATGGGGGATACGCAGTATTTT. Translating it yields CASSPGQMGDTQYF.

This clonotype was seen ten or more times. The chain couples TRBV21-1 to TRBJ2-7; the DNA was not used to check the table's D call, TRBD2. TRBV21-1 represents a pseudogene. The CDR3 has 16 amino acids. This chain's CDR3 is CASSKGRTSGSHEQYV. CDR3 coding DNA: TGTGCCAGCAGCAAAGGACGGACTAGCGGGAGTCACGAGCAGTACGTC.

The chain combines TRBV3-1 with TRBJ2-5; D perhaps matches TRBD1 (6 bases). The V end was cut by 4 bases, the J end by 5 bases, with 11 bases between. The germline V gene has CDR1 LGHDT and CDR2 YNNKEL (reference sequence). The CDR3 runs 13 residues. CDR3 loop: CASSPPGHETQYF. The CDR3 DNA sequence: TGTGCCAGCAGCCCCCCGGGACATGAGACCCAGTACTTC.

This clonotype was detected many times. The CDR3 coding sequence is TGTGCCAGCAGCTTAGTTCTTCTCCGGGACAGGGGTTACAATGAGCAGTTCTTC. It is translated as CASSLVLLRDRGYNEQFF. The chain joins TRBV7-2 to TRBJ2-1; 10 nucleotides line up with TRBD1. V was pared by 1 base and J by 4 bases, with 10 bases of the junction left unmatched. CDR1 is SGHTA, CDR2 FQGNSA, per germline. CDR3 length: 18 amino acids.

The CDR3 nucleotides are TGTGCCAGCAGCCCAAGCGGGGCGGTCTACAATGAGCAGTTCTTC. Protein: CASSPSGAVYNEQFF. The chain carries TRBV6-2 or TRBV6-3 and TRBJ2-1; 7 bases match TRBD2. This CDR3 is 15 amino acids long. The J segment lost 3 bases and the V segment lost 6 bases, leaving 8 bases of the junction unmatched. Germline loops: CDR1 MNHEY, CDR2 SVGEGT.

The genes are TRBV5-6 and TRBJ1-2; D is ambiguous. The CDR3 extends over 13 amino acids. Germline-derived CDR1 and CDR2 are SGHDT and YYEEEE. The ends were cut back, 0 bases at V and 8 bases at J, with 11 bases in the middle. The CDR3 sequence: CASSLVGMKGYTF. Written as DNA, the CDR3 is TGTGCCAGCAGCTTGGTGGGGATGAAGGGCTACACCTTC.

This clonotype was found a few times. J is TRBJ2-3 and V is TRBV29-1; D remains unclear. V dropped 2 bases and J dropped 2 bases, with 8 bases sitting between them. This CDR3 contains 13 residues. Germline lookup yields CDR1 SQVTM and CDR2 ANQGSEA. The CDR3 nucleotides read TGCAGCGTTGAATGGCGGATCACAGATACGCAGTATTTT. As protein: CSVEWRITDTQYF.

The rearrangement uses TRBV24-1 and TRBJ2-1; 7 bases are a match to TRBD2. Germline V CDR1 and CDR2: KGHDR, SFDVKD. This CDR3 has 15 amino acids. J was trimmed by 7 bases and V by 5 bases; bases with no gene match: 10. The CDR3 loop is CATSAQRDFFNEQFF. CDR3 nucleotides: TGTGCCACCAGTGCCCAGCGGGATTTTTTTAATGAGCAGTTCTTC.

The CDR3 nucleotides read TGCAGCGTTGGGGCGGTGAACTATGGCTACACCTTC. Protein product: CSVGAVNYGYTF. The chain combines TRBV29-1 with TRBJ1-2; no clear D gene. The CDR3 length is 12 residues. The germline CDR1 and CDR2 sequences are SQVTM and ANQGSEA. The germline V and J ends were trimmed by 4 bases and 2 bases, with 8 bases remaining between them.

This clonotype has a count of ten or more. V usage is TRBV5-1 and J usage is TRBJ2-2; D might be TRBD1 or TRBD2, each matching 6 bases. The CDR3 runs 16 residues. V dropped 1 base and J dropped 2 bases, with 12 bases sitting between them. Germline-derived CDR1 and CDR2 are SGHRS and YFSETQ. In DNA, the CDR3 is TGCGCCAGCAGCTTGATCCCGGGGGCAAACACCGGGGAGCTGTTTTTT. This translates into CASSLIPGANTGELFF.